Shown below are 8 T cell receptor beta chains from a single sample sequenced in a study of blood T cell repertoires in COVID-19. The protocol was immunoSEQ multiplex PCR, while the TCRdb copy is restricted to in-frame clones and leaves out a portion. This table holds about 260,000 clones, approximately 82% found once. The sample was peripheral blood. The receptors were sampled from a woman older than 75 with acute or convalescent COVID-19.

The chain joins TRBV7-8 to TRBJ2-7, with TRBD1 as a possible D gene (6 bases). Germline V gene data show CDR1 as SGHVS and CDR2 as FQNEAQ. V lost 5 bases, J lost 3 bases, and 17 bases lay in between. The CDR3 length is 15 residues. DNA for the CDR3: TGTGCCAGCAGCCCTAATACAGGGAACAGCTACGAGCAGTACTTC. Protein sequence: CASSPNTGNSYEQYF.

Turning to this clone: A junction boundary mismatches the germline segment, possibly from a read error. In DNA form, the CDR3 reads TGTGCTAGCAGCTCAAGCGTTGTCCTAGCGGACCCCAAAAACATTCAGTACTTC. It specifies CASSSSVVLADPKNIQYF. The chain couples TRBV7-7 to TRBJ2-4; 7 bases align to TRBD2. The CDR3 sequence is 18 residues long. Germline assignment: CDR1 SSHAT and CDR2 FNYEAQ (reference sequence). The full variable domain, with the rest looked up from reference TRBV7-7 and TRBJ2-4, is GAGVSQSPRYKVTKRGQDVTLRCDPISSHATLYWYQQALGQGPEFLTYFNYEAQPDKSGLPSDRFSAERPEGSISTLTIQRTEQRDSAMYRCASSSSVVLADPKNIQYFGAGTRLSVL.

This clone was detected once. This sequence joins TRBV2 and TRBJ1-2, with D hard to call. Trimming took off 2 bases at V and 1 base at J, with 8 bases between the two ends. The germline CDR1 and CDR2 sequences are SNHLY and FYNNEI. CDR3 size: 14 residues. CDR3 protein: CASSELGVNYGYTF. For the CDR3, the DNA is TGTGCCAGCAGTGAACTCGGGGTTAACTATGGCTACACCTTC.

This chain uses TRBV20-1 with TRBJ2-5, with D possibly matching TRBD2 (6 bases). Trimming stripped 3 bases from V and 4 bases from J, with 15 bases between. The CDR3 totals 14 residues. Germline loops: CDR1 DFQATT, CDR2 SNEGSKA (reference sequence). The CDR3 sequence is CSASKSGRGETQYF. CDR3 bases: TGCAGTGCTAGTAAAAGCGGGCGAGGAGAGACCCAGTACTTC.

The chain joins TRBV20-1 to TRBJ2-1; 11 nucleotides line up with TRBD2. The CDR3 is 14 residues long. CDR1 DFQATT and CDR2 SNEGSKA come from the germline V gene (reference sequence). With 3 bases clipped from V and 4 bases from J, the junction kept 2 bases outside the gene matches. In DNA form, the CDR3 reads TGCAGTGCTAGTAGCGGGAGGGGTTACAATGAGCAGTTCTTC. It translates to CSASSGRGYNEQFF.

The chain employs TRBV30 and TRBJ1-5, with a weak D call TRBD1 (5 bases). With 5 bases removed from V and 2 bases from J, the gap between germline ends came to 19 bases. Germline V CDR1 and CDR2: GTSNPN, SVGIG (reference sequence). This CDR3 has 16 residues. The CDR3 nucleotides read TGTGCCTGGGCGACAAGGGGCCCTGTGGGCAATCAGCCCCAGCATTTT. It specifies CAWATRGPVGNQPQHF.

This clone was counted a few times. The chain joins TRBV6-2 or TRBV6-3 to TRBJ2-7, with a tentative D call TRBD1 (5 bases). Germline CDR1 reads MNHEY; CDR2 reads SVGEGT. The CDR3 is 15 amino acids. V gave up 6 bases and J gave up 5 bases, with 20 bases separating them. CDR3 DNA: TGTGCCAGCAGCCTCGCTGGCAGGGCTACTGACGAGCAGTACTTC. It encodes CASSLAGRATDEQYF.

V usage is TRBV27 and J usage is TRBJ1-5, with D tentatively TRBD1 (6 bases). There are 17 residues in the CDR3. The germline V gene has CDR1 MNHEY and CDR2 SMNVEV (reference sequence). Trimming removed 0 bases at V and 4 bases at J, with 16 bases between. This CDR3 is CASSLSPPGAENQPQHF. DNA for the CDR3: TGTGCCAGCAGTTTATCGCCTCCAGGGGCAGAGAATCAGCCCCAGCATTTT.